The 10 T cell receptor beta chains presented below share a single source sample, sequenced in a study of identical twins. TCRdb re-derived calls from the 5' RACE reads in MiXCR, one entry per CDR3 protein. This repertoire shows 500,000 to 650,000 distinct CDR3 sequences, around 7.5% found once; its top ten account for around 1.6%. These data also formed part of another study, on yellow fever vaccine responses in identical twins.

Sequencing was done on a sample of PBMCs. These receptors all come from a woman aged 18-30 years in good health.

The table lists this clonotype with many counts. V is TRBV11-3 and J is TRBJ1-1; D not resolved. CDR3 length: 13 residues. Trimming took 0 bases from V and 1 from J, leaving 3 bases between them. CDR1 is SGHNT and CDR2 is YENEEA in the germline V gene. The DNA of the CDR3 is TGTGCCAGCAGCTTAGAGGAGAACACTGAAGCTTTCTTT. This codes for CASSLEENTEAFF.

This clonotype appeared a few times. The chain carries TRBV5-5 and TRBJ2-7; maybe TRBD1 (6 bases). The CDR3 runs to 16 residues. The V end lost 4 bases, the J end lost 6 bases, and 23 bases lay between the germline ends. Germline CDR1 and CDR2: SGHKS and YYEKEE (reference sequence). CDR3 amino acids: CASSVGTSTSTGEQYF. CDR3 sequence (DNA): TGTGCCAGCAGCGTGGGGACATCGACCAGCACTGGCGAGCAGTACTTC.

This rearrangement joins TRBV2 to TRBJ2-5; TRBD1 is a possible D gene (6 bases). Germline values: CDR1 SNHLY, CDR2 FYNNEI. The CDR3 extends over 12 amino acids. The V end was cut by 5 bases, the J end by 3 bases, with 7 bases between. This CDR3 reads CASSWTEETQYF. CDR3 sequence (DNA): TGTGCCAGCAGTTGGACAGAAGAGACCCAGTACTTC. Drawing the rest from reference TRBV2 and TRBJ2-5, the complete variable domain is EPEVTQTPSHQVTQMGQEVILRCVPISNHLYFYWYRQILGQKVEFLVSFYNNEISEKSEIFDDQFSVERPDGSNFTLKIRSTKLEDSAMYFCASSWTEETQYFGPGTRLLVL.

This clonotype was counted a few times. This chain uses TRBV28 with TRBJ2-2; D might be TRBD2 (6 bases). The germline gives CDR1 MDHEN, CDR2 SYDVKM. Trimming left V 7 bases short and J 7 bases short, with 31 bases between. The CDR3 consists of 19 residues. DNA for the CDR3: TGTGCCAGCACCCCACCCCCGGGGACTTCTTTGGGTCACGGCGGGGAGCTGTTTTTT. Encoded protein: CASTPPPGTSLGHGGELFF.

Here the CDR3 DNA reads TGTGCCAGCAGTAGACTAGCGCTCCTGTACAATGAGCAGTTCTTC. Translation: CASSRLALLYNEQFF. J is TRBJ2-1 and V is TRBV2, with 8 bases fitting TRBD2. CDR1 is SNHLY and CDR2 is FYNNEI in the germline V gene. The CDR3 totals 15 residues. The V and J ends lost 5 bases and 4 bases, in that order; junction bases with no gene match: 7.

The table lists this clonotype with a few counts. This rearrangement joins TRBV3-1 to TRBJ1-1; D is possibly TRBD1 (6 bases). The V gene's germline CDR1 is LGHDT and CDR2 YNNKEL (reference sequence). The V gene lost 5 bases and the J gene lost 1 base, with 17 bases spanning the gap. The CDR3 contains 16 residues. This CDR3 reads CASSADSNYENTEAFF. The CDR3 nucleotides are TGTGCCAGCAGCGCGGACAGCAATTACGAGAACACTGAAGCTTTCTTT.

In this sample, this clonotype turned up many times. The CDR3 DNA follows: TGCAGCGTTGAATTTAGAGGGGATGAAGCTTTCTTT. Protein product: CSVEFRGDEAFF. V gene TRBV29-1 combines with J gene TRBJ1-1; D may be TRBD1 (5 bases). CDR3 length: 12 amino acids. V dropped 2 bases and J dropped 7 bases, with 11 bases sitting between them. From germline, CDR1 is SQVTM and CDR2 ANQGSEA. The variable domain in full, with the rest retrieved from reference TRBV29-1 and TRBJ1-1, is SAVISQKPSRDICQRGTSLTIQCQVDSQVTMMFWYRQQPGQSLTLIATANQGSEATYESGFVIDKFPISRPNLTFSTLTVSNMSPEDSSIYLCSVEFRGDEAFFGQGTRLTVV.

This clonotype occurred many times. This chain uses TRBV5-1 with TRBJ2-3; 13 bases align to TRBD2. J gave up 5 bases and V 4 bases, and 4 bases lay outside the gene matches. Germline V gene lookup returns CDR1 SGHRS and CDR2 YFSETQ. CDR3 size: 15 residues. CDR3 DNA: TGCGCCAGCAGCAACGGACTAGCGGGAGTAGATACGCAGTATTTT. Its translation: CASSNGLAGVDTQYF.

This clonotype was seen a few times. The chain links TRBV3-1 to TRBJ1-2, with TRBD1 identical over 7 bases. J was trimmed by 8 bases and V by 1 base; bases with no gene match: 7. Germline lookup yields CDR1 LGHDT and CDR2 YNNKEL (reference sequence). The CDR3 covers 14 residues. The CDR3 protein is CASSQGGGTGGYTF. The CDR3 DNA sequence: TGTGCCAGCAGCCAAGGAGGGGGCACAGGAGGCTACACCTTC.

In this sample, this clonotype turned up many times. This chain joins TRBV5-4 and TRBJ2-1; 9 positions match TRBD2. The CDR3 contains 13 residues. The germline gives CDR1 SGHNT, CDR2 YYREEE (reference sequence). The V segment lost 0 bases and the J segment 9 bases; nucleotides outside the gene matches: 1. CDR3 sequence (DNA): TGTGCCAGCAGCTTGGCTAGCGGGACTGAGCAGTTCTTC. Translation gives CASSLASGTEQFF.